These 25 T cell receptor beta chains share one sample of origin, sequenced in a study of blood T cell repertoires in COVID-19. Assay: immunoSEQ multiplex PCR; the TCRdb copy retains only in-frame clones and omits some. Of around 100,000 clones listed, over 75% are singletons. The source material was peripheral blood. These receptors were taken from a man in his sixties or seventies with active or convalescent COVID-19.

CDR3 loop: CASSASSGGASQYF. The CDR3 bases are TGTGCCAGCAGTGCCTCTAGCGGGGGGGCCTCTCAGTACTTC. The V call is TRBV27, the J call TRBJ2-5; 12 bases are a match to TRBD2. Germline V gene lookup returns CDR1 MNHEY and CDR2 SMNVEV (reference sequence). The CDR3 is 14 residues long. The J segment lost 11 bases and the V segment lost 5 bases, leaving 9 bases of the junction unmatched.

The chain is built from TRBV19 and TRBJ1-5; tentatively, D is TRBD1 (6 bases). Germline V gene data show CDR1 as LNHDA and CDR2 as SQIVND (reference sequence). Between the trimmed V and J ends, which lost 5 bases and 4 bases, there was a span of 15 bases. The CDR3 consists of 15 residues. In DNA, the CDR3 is TGTGCCAGTAGTCCTCAGACAGGCGTGAATCAGCCCCAGCATTTT. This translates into CASSPQTGVNQPQHF.

Written as DNA, the CDR3 is TGTGCCATCAGTGAGAGCCGAGGAAACACCATATATTTT. The encoded protein is CAISESRGNTIYF. The V call is TRBV10-3, the J call TRBJ1-3; D gene ambiguous. V shed 2 bases and J shed 4 bases, with 6 bases lying between them. Germline V gene sequence: CDR1 ENHRY, CDR2 SYGVKD. The CDR3 totals 13 residues.

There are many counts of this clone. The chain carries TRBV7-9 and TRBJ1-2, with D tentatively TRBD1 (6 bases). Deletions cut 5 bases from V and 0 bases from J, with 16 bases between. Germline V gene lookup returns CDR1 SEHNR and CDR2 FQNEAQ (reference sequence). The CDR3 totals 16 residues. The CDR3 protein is CASSTTPWTANYGYTF. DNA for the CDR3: TGTGCCAGCAGCACGACCCCTTGGACAGCTAACTATGGCTACACCTTC. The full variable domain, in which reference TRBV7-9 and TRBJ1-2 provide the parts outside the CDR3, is DTGVSQNPRHKITKRGQNVTFRCDPISEHNRLYWYRQTLGQGPEFLTYFQNEAQLEKSRLLSDRFSAERPKGSFSTLEIQRTEQGDSAMYLCASSTTPWTANYGYTFGSGTRLTVV.

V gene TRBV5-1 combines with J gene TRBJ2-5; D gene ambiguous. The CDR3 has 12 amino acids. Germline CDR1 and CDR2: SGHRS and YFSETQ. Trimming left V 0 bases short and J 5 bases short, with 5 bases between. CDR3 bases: TGCGCCAGCAGCTTGGCGAGCGAGACCCAGTACTTC. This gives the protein CASSLASETQYF. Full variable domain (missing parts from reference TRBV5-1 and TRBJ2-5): KAGVTQTPRYLIKTRGQQVTLSCSPISGHRSVSWYQQTPGQGLQFLFEYFSETQRNKGNFPGRFSGRQFSNSRSEMNVSTLELGDSALYLCASSLASETQYFGPGTRLLVL.

The CDR3 DNA is TGTGCCAGCAGATCCTCCGCAGGGGGGTACACTGAAGCTTTCTTT. This sequence encodes CASRSSAGGYTEAFF. V usage is TRBV27 and J usage is TRBJ1-1; 7 bases are a match to TRBD1. Germline loops: CDR1 MNHEY, CDR2 SMNVEV (reference sequence). Trimming took 6 bases from V and 3 from J; bases not matched to a gene: 10. This CDR3 is built from 15 residues.

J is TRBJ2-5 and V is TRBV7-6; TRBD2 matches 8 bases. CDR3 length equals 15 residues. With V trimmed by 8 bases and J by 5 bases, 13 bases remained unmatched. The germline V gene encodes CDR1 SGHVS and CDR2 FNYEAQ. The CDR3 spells CASSPPRGGRETQYF. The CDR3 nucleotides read TGTGCCAGCTCCCCCCCTCGGGGGGGTAGGGAGACCCAGTACTTC.

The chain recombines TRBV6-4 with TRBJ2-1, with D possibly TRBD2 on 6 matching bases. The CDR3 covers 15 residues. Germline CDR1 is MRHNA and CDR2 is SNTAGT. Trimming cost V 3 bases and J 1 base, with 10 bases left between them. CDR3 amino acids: CASSEGGVSYNEQFF. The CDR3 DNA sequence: TGTGCCAGCAGTGAAGGCGGGGTGTCCTACAATGAGCAGTTCTTC.

The CDR3 region has the DNA TGTGCCAGCAGTGAACCTTTGGGCAGTACTAACACTGAAGCTTTCTTT. Translation: CASSEPLGSTNTEAFF. This chain joins TRBV6-1 and TRBJ1-1, with D unresolved. The germline V and J ends were trimmed by 2 bases and 2 bases, with 15 bases remaining between them. Per the germline V gene, CDR1 is MNHNS and CDR2 is SASEGT. CDR3 length: 16 residues.

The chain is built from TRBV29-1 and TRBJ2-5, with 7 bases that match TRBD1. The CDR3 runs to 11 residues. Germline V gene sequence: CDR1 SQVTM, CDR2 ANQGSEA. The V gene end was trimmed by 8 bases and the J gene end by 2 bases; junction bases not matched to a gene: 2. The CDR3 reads CSMGQQETQYF. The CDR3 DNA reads TGCAGCATGGGACAGCAAGAGACCCAGTACTTC.

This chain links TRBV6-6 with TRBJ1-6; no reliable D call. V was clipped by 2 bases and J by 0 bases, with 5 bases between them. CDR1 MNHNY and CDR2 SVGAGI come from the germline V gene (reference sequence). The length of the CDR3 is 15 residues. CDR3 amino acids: CASSYPSSYNSPLHF. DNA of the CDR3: TGTGCCAGCAGTTACCCGAGCTCCTATAATTCACCCCTCCACTTT.

CDR3 loop: CASSRDRGETQYF. The CDR3, as DNA: TGTGCCAGTAGCCGGGACAGGGGAGAGACCCAGTACTTC. The V and J genes are TRBV19 and TRBJ2-5, with 10 bases lining up with TRBD1. The CDR3 extends over 13 amino acids. The junction had 2 bases not matched to a gene; V was cut back by 6 bases and J by 4 bases. Germline CDR1 is LNHDA and CDR2 is SQIVND (reference sequence).

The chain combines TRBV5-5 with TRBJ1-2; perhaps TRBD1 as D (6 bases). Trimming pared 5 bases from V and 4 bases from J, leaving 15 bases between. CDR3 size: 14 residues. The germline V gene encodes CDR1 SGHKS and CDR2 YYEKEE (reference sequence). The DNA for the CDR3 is TGTGCCAGCAGTCCAATTGGGGGGGCCTATGGCTACACCTTC. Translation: CASSPIGGAYGYTF. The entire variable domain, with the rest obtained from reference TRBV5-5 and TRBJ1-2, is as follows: DAGVTQSPTHLIKTRGQQVTLRCSPISGHKSVSWYQQVLGQGPQFIFQYYEKEERGRGNFPDRFSARQFPNYSSELNVNALLLGDSALYLCASSPIGGAYGYTFGSGTRLTVV.

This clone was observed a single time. The CDR3 sequence: CASSQEVGGSYEQYF. CDR3 coding DNA: TGTGCCAGCAGCCAAGAGGTCGGGGGGTCCTACGAGCAGTACTTC. The chain recombines TRBV3-1 (or the pseudogene TRBV3-2) with TRBJ2-7; 7 bases align to TRBD2. The germline CDR1 and CDR2 sequences are LGHDT and YNNKEL (reference sequence). The CDR3 loop spans 15 amino acids. V lost 0 bases, J lost 1 base, and 3 bases stayed unmatched.

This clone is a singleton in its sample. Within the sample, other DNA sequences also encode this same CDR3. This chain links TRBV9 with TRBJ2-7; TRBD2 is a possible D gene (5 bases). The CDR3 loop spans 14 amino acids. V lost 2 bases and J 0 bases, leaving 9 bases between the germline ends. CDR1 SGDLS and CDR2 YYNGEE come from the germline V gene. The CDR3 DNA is TGTGCCAGCAGCGTGGACTTGAGCTCCTACGAGCAGTACTTC. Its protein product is CASSVDLSSYEQYF.

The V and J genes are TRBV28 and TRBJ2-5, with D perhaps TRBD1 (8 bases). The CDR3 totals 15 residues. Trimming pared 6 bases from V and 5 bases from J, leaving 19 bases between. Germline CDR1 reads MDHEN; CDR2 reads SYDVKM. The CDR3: CASSPNRGGGETQYF. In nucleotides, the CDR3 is TGTGCCAGCAGCCCAAACAGGGGGGGAGGCGAGACCCAGTACTTC.

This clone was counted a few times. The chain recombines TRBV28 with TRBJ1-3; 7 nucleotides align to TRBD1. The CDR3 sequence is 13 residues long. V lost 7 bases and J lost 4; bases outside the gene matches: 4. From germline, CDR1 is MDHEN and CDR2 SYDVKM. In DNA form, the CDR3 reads TGTGCCAGCATTGGGACAGTGGGAAACACCATATATTTT. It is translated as CASIGTVGNTIYF.

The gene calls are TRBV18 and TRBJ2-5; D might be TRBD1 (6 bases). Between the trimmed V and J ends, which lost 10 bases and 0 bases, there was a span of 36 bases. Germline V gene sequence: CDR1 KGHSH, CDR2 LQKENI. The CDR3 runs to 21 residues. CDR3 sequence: CATRGPSDRNTGIWYQETQYF. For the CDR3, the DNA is TGTGCCACCCGAGGGCCCTCTGATAGAAACACAGGGATTTGGTACCAAGAGACCCAGTACTTC.

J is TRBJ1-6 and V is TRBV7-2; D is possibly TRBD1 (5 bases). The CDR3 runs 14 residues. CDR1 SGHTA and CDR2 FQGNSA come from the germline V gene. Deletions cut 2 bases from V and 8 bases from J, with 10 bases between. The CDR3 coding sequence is TGTGCCAGCAGCTTAATGGGGGGGGATTCACCCCTCCACTTT. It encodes CASSLMGGDSPLHF.

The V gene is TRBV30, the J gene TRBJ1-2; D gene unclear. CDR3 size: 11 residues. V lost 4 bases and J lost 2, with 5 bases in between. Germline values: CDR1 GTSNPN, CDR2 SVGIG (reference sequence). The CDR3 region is CAWNSNYGYTF. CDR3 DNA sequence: TGTGCCTGGAATAGCAACTATGGCTACACCTTC.

This chain's CDR3 is CASSPRASFEAFF. DNA for the CDR3: TGTGCCAGCTCCCCTAGAGCCAGCTTTGAAGCTTTCTTT. The chain is built from TRBV18 and TRBJ1-1; D gene uncertain. In germline, CDR1 is KGHSH, CDR2 LQKENI. V gave up 6 bases and J gave up 7 bases, with 15 bases separating them. The CDR3 runs 13 residues.

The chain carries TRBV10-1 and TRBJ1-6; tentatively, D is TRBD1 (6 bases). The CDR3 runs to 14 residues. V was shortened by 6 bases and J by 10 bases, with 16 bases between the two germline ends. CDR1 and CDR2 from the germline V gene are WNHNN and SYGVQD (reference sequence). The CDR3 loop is CASSPGDSGSPLHF. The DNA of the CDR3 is TGCGCCAGCAGCCCAGGGGATAGTGGATCACCCCTCCACTTT.

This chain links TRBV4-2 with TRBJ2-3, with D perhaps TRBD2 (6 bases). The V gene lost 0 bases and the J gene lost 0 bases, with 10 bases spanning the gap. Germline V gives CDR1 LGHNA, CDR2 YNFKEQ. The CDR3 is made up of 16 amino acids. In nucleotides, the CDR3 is TGTGCCAGCAGCCAAGAAGGAGGGCGTAGCACAGATACGCAGTATTTT. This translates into CASSQEGGRSTDTQYF.

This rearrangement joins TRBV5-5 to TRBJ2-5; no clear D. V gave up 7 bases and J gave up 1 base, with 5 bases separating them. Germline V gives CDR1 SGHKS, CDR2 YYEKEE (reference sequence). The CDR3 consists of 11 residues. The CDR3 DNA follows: TGTGCCAGCGGCGGCCAAGAGACCCAGTACTTC. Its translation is CASGGQETQYF.

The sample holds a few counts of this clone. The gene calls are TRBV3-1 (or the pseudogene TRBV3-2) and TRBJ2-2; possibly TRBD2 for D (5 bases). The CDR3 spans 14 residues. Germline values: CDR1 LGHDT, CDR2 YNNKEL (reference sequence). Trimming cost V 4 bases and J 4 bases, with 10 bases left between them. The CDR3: CASSRSGVTGELFF. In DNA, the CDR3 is TGTGCCAGCAGCCGGTCCGGGGTCACCGGGGAGCTGTTTTTT.